A single sample is the source of the 6 T cell receptor beta chains below, sequenced in a study of identifying expanded T cells in peripheral blood. The data were produced by immunoSEQ multiplex PCR, yet TCRdb's version contains in-frame clones alone and is incomplete. Of some 100,000 clones in the sample, 88% were seen once. Sequenced: blood. All receptors derive from a person aged 18 to 75 in good health.

The rearrangement joins TRBV19 to TRBJ2-1; the match to TRBD2 covers 7 bases. This CDR3 region has 15 residues. With V trimmed by 10 bases and J by 4 bases, 13 bases remained unmatched. CDR1 and CDR2 (germline): LNHDA, SQIVND (reference sequence). CDR3 coding DNA: TGTGCCACCAAAAAGGTGTCTAGCGGATACAATGAGCAGTTCTTC. It yields the protein CATKKVSSGYNEQFF.

The rearrangement links TRBV10-3 to TRBJ2-1, with TRBD2 matching 8 bases. The trim removed 6 bases at V and 6 bases at J, leaving 7 bases unmatched. The V gene's germline CDR1 is ENHRY and CDR2 SYGVKD. This CDR3 has 14 amino acids. CDR3 amino acids: CAISPGAGVNEQFF. CDR3 nucleotides: TGTGCCATCAGCCCCGGAGCGGGGGTCAATGAGCAGTTCTTC.

The CDR3 region has the DNA TGTGCCAGCACGGGATTACAGGGGGGGAATCAGCCCCAGCATTTT. It is translated as CASTGLQGGNQPQHF. V is TRBV2 and J is TRBJ1-5, with 8 positions matching TRBD1. CDR3 length: 15 residues. V lost 7 bases, J lost 4 bases, and 9 bases stayed unmatched. CDR1 SNHLY and CDR2 FYNNEI come from the germline V gene.

This chain links TRBV2 with TRBJ1-2, with D maybe TRBD1 (6 bases). The V end lost 6 bases, the J end lost 8 bases, and 13 bases lay between the germline ends. Germline V gene data show CDR1 as SNHLY and CDR2 as FYNNEI. The CDR3 is made up of 12 amino acids. The CDR3 region has the DNA TGTGCCAGCAGCCTCTCCCAGGGGGGCTACACCTTC. It specifies CASSLSQGGYTF. The entire variable domain, with the rest obtained from reference TRBV2 and TRBJ1-2, is as follows: EPEVTQTPSHQVTQMGQEVILRCVPISNHLYFYWYRQILGQKVEFLVSFYNNEISEKSEIFDDQFSVERPDGSNFTLKIRSTKLEDSAMYFCASSLSQGGYTFGSGTRLTVV.

The chain links TRBV7-6 to TRBJ2-3; D not resolved. V dropped 1 base and J dropped 6 bases, with 5 bases sitting between them. There are 12 residues in the CDR3. CDR1 is SGHVS, CDR2 FNYEAQ, per germline. The CDR3, as DNA: TGTGCCAGCAGCTTAGGGTTGGATACGCAGTATTTT. Protein sequence: CASSLGLDTQYF.

The chain couples TRBV29-1 to TRBJ2-3; no clear D gene. The V and J ends lost 7 bases and 7 bases respectively, with 24 bases between them. In germline, CDR1 is SQVTM, CDR2 ANQGSEA. The CDR3 consists of 15 residues. For the CDR3, the DNA is TGCAGCGCTCTAACCAGCGCCACCTCACACCATACGCAGTATTTT. Residues: CSALTSATSHHTQYF.